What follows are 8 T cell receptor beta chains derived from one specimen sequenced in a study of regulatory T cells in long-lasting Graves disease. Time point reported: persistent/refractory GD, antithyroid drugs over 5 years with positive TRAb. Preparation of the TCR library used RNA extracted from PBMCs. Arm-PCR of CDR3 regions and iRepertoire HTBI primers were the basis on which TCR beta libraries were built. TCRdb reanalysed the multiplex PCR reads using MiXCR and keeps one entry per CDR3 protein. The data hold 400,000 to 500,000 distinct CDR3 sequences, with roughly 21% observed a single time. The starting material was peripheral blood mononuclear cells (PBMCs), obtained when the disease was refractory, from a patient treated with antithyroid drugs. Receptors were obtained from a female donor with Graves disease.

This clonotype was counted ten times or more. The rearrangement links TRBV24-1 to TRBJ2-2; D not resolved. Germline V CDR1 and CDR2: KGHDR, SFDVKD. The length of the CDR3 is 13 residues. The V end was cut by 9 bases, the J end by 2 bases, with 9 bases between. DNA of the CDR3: TGTGCCACCCGTCGTAGTAACACCGGGGAGCTGTTTTTT. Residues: CATRRSNTGELFF.

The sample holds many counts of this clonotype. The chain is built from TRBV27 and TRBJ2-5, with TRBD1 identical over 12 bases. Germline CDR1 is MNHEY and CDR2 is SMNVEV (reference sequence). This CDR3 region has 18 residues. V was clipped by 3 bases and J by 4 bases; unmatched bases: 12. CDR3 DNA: TGTGCCAGCAGTTTTTATCCGCCGGGACAGGGGGCGGGAGAGACCCAGTACTTC. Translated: CASSFYPPGQGAGETQYF.

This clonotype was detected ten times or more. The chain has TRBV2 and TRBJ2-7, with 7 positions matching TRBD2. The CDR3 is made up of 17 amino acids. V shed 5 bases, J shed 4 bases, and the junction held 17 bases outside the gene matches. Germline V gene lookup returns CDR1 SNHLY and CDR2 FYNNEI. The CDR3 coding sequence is TGTGCCAGCAGTCGGGTTTTCCTAGGGCGGGAGTCTTACGAGCAGTACTTC. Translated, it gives CASSRVFLGRESYEQYF.

The CDR3 sequence is CAIRPGQGYTGELFF. The CDR3 DNA follows: TGTGCCATCAGACCGGGACAGGGTTACACCGGGGAGCTGTTTTTT. This chain joins TRBV10-3 and TRBJ2-2, with 9 bases aligning to TRBD1. The CDR3 is 15 residues long. Germline CDR1 and CDR2: ENHRY and SYGVKD. V dropped 6 bases and J dropped 3; count of bases not matched to a gene: 5.

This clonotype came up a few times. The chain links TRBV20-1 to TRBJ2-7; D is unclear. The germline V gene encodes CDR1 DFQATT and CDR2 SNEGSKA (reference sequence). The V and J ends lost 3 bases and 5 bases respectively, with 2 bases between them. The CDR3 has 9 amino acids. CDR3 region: CSASHEQYF. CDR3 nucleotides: TGCAGTGCTAGTCACGAGCAGTACTTC.

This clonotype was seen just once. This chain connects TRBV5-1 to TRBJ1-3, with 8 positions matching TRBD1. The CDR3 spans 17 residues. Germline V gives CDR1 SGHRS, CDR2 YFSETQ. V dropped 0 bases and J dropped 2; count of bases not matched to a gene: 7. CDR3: CASSLAPTGDTGNTIYF. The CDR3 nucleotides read TGCGCCAGCAGCTTGGCCCCGACAGGGGACACTGGAAACACCATATATTTT.

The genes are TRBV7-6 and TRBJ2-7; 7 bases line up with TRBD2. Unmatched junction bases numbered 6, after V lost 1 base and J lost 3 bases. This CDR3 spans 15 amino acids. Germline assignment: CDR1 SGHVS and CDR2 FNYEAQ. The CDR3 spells CASSLEPGGIYEQYF. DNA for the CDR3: TGTGCCAGCAGCTTAGAACCGGGAGGCATCTACGAGCAGTACTTC.

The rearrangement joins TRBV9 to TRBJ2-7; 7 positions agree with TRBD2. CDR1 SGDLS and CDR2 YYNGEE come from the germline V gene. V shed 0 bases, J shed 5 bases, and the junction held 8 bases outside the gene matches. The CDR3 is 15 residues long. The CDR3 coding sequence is TGTGCCAGCAGCGTAGGTGGACTAGTATCCCACGAGCAGTACTTC. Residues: CASSVGGLVSHEQYF.